This TCR beta chain was documented in a study of T cells in Graves' hyperthyroidism and ophthalmopathy. Using RNA transcripts as the source, TCR beta CDR3 regions were amplified. When the TCR CDR3 underwent first-round RT-PCR, the HTBI primer set was used. TCRdb recomputed calls from the multiplex PCR reads with MiXCR, one row per CDR3 protein. The repertoire includes about 210,000 distinct CDR3 sequences, 17% of them detected once, and 50% sits in the top ten. Germline values: CDR1 SGHVS, CDR2 FNYEAQ. V lost 0 bases to trimming and J lost 7 bases; unmatched junction nucleotides: 2. The CDR3 consists of 14 residues.

The rearrangement joins TRBV7-6 to TRBJ1-4, with 7 bases fitting TRBD1. The sequencing sample was made of blood. The receptor comes from a man in his fifties with Graves' hyperthyroidism. The CDR3: CASSLAGTAEKLFF. DNA for the CDR3: TGTGCCAGCAGCTTAGCAGGGACAGCTGAAAAACTGTTTTTT.